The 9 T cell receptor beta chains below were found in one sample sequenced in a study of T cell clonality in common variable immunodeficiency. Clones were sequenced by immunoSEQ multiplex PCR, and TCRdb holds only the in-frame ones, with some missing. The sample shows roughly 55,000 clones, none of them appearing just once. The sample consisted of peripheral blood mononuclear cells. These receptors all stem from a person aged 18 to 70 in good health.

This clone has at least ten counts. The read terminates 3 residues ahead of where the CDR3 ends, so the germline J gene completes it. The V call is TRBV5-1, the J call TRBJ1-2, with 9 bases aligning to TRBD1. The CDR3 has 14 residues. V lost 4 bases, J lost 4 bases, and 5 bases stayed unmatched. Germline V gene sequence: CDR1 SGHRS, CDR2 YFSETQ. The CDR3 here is CASSTGQGSYGYTF. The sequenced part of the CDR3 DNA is TGCGCCAGCAGCACCGGACAGGGGAGCTATGGC.

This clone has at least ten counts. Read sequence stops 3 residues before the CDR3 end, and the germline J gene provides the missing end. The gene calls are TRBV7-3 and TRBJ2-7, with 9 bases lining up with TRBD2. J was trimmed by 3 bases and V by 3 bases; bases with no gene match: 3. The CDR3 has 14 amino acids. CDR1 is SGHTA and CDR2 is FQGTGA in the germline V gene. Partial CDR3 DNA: TGTGCCAGCAGCTTTAGCGGGGGAGACTACGAG. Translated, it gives CASSFSGGDYE. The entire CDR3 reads CASSFSGGDYEQYF.

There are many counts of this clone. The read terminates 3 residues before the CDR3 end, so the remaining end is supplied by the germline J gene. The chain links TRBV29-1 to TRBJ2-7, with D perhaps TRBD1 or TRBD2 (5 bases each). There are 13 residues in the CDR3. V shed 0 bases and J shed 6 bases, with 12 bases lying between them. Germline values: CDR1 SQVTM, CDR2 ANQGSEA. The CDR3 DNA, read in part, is TGCAGCGTTGAAGATTTGAGGGGAGCCGAG. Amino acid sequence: CSVEDLRGAE. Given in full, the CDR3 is CSVEDLRGAEQYF.

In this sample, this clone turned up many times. CDR3 DNA (partial): TGTGCCAGTAGAACTGAAAACAGAGGCTTCTATGGC. Amino acid sequence: CASRTENRGFYG. The whole CDR3 sequence reads CASRTENRGFYGYTF. The rearrangement uses TRBV19 and TRBJ1-2; D gene uncertain. The read finishes 3 residues shy of the CDR3 end, and the germline J gene is used to complete it. This CDR3 is 15 amino acids long. Between the trimmed V and J ends, which lost 6 bases and 4 bases, there was a span of 18 bases. Germline V lookup: CDR1 LNHDA, CDR2 SQIVND (reference sequence).

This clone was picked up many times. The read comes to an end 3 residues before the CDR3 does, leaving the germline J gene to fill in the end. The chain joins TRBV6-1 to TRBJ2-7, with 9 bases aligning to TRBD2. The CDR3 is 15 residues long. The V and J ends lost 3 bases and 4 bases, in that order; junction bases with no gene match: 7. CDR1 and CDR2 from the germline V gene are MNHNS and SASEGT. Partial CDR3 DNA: TGTGCCAGCAGTGAGCAGGGACTAGCACTATACGAG. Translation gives CASSEQGLALYE. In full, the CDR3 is CASSEQGLALYEQYF.

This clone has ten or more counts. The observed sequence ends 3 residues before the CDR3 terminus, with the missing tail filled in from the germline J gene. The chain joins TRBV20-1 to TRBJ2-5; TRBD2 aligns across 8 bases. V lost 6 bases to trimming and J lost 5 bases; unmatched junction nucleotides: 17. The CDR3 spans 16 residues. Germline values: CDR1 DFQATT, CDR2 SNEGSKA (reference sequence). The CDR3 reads CSAVNVLESSGETQYF. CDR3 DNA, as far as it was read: TGCAGTGCCGTGAACGTCTTGGAGTCTAGCGGGGAGACC.

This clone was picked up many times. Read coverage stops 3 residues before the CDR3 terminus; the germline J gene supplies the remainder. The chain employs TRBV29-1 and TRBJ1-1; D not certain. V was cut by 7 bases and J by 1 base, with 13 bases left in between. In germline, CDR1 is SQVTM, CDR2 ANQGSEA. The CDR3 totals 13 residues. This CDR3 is CSGRREGNTEAFF. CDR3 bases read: TGCAGCGGACGGAGAGAGGGGAACACTGAA.

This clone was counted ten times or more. The CDR3 is CSATRQGNTDTQYF. Partial CDR3 DNA: TGCAGTGCTACCCGTCAGGGGAACACAGATACG. This chain uses TRBV20-1 with TRBJ2-3; weak D call: TRBD1 (6 bases). The CDR3 end lies 3 residues beyond the end of the read and is filled in from the germline J gene. The CDR3 runs to 14 residues. The V end was cut by 4 bases, the J end by 2 bases, with 13 bases between. The germline V gene encodes CDR1 DFQATT and CDR2 SNEGSKA (reference sequence).

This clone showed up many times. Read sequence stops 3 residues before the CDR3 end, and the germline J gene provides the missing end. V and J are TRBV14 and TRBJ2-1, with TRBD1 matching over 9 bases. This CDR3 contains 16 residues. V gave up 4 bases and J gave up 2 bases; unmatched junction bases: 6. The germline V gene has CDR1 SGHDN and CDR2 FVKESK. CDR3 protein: CASSPGQGRAYNEQFF. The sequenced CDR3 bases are TGTGCCAGCAGCCCCGGACAGGGGAGGGCCTACAATGAG.